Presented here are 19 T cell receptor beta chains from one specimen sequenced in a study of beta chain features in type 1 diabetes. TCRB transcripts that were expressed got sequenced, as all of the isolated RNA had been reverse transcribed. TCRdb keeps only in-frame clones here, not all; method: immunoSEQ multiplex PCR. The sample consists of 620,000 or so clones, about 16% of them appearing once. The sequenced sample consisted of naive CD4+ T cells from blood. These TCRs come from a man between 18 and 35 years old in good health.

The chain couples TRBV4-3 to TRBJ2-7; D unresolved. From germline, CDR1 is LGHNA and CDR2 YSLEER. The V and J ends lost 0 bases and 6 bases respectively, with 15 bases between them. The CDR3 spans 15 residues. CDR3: CASSQDKLPSSEQYF. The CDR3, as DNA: TGCGCCAGCAGCCAAGATAAACTACCTTCGAGCGAGCAGTACTTC.

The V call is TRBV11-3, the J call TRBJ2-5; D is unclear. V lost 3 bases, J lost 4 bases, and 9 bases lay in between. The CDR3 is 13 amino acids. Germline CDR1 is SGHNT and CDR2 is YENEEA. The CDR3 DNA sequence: TGTGCCAGCAGCTTCGCGGTCGGAGAGACCCAGTACTTC. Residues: CASSFAVGETQYF.

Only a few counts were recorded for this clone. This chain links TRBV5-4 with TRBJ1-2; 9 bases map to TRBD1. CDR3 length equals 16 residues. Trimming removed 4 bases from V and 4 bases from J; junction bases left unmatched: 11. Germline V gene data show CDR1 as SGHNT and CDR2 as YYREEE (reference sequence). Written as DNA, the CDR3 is TGTGCCAGCAGCGGGTCCGGGACAGGGTTGAGCTATGGCTACACCTTC. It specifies CASSGSGTGLSYGYTF.

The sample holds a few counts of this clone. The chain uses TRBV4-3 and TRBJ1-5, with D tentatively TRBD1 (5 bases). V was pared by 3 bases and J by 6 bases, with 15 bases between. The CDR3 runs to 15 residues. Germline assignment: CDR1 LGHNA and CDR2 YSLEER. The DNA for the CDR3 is TGCGCCAGCAGCCACTCCCGAGGGGCAAGTCAGCCCCAGCATTTT. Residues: CASSHSRGASQPQHF.

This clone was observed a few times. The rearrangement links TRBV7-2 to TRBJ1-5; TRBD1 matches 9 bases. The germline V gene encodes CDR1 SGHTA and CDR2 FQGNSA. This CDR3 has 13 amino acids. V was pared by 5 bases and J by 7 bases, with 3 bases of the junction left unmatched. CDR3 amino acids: CASSLDRGQPQHF. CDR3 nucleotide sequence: TGTGCCAGCAGCCTGGACAGGGGACAGCCCCAGCATTTT.

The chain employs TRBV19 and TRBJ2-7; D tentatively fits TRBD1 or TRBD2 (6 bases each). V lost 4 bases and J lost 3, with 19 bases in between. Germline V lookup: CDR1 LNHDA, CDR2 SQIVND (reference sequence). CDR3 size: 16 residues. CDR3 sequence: CASSNPTGAVSYEQYF. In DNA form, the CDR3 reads TGTGCCAGTAGTAACCCCACGGGGGCGGTCAGCTACGAGCAGTACTTC. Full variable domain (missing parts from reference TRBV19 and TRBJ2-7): DGGITQSPKYLFRKEGQNVTLSCEQNLNHDAMYWYRQDPGQGLRLIYYSQIVNDFQKGDIAEGYSVSREKKESFPLTVTSAQKNPTAFYLCASSNPTGAVSYEQYFGPGTRLTVT.

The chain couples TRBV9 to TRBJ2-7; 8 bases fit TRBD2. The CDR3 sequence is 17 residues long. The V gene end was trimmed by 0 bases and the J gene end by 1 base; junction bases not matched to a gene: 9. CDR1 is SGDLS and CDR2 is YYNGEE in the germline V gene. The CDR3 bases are TGTGCCAGCAGCGTAGGAGCGTTAGCGGGAAGATCCTACGAGCAGTACTTC. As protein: CASSVGALAGRSYEQYF.

Written as DNA, the CDR3 is TGTGCCAGCAGCGCCTTCTCGGGGCAGTACTTC. As protein: CASSAFSGQYF. The rearrangement uses TRBV2 and TRBJ2-7; D gene uncertain. Germline assignment: CDR1 SNHLY and CDR2 FYNNEI. The CDR3 length is 11 residues. The V end lost 6 bases, the J end lost 9 bases, and 12 bases lay between the germline ends.

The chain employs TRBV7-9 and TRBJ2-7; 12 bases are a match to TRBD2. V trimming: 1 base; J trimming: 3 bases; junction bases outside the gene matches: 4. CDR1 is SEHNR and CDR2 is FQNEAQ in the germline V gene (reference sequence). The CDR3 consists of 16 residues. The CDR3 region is CASSLGLAGGLYEQYF. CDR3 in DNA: TGTGCCAGCAGCTTAGGGCTAGCGGGAGGGCTCTACGAGCAGTACTTC.

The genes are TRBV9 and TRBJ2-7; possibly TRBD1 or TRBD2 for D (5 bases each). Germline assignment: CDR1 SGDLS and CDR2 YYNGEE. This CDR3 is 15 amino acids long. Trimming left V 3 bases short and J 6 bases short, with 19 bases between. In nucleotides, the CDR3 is TGTGCCAGCAGCGCAGACAGAGGGTTGGGGAGCGAGCAGTACTTC. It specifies CASSADRGLGSEQYF.

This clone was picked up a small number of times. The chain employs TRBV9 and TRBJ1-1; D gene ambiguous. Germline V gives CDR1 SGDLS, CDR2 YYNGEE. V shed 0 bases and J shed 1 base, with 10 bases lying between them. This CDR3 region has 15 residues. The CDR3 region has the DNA TGTGCCAGCAGCGTAGAAGGGAGGAGGAACACTGAAGCTTTCTTT. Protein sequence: CASSVEGRRNTEAFF.

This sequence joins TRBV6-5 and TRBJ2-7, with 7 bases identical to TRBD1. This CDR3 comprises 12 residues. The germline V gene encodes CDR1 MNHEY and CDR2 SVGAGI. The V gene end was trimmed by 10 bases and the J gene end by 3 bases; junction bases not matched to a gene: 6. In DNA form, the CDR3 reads TGTGCCACACATCGGGACAGCTACGAGCAGTACTTC. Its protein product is CATHRDSYEQYF.

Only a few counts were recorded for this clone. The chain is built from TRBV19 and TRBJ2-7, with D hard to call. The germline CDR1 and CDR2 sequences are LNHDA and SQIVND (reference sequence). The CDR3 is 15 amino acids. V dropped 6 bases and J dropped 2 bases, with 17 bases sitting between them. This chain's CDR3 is CASRISFVGAYEQYF. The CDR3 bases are TGTGCCAGTAGGATTAGTTTCGTGGGTGCCTACGAGCAGTACTTC.

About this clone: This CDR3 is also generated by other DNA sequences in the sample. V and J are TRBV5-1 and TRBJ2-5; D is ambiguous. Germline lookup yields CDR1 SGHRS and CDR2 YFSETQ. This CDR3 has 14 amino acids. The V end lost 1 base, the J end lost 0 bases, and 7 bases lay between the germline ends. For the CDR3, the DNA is TGCGCCAGCAGCTTGAGTGGCAACCAAGAGACCCAGTACTTC. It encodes CASSLSGNQETQYF.

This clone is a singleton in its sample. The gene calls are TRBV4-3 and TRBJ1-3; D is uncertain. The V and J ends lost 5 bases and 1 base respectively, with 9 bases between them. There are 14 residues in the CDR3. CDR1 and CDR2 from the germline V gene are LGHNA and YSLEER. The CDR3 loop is CASSEAASGNTIYF. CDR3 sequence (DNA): TGCGCCAGCAGCGAAGCGGCTTCTGGAAACACCATATATTTT.

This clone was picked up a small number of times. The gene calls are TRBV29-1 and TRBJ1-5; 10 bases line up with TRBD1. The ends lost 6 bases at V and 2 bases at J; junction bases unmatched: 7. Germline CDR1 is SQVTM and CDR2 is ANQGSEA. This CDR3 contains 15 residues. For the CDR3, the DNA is TGCAGCGTAGCGACAGGGGGCTCAGGCAATCAGCCCCAGCATTTT. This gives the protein CSVATGGSGNQPQHF.

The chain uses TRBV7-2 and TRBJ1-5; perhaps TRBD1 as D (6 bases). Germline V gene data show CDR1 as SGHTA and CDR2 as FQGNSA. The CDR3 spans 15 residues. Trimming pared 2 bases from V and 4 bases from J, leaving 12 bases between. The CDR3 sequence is CASSLIGGLNQPQHF. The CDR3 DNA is TGTGCCAGCAGCTTAATCGGGGGCCTTAATCAGCCCCAGCATTTT.

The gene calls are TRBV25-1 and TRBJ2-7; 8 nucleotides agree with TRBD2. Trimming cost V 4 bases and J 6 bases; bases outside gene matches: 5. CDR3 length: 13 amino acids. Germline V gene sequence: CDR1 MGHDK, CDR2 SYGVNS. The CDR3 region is CASSGAGGAEQYF. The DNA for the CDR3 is TGTGCCAGCAGTGGGGCGGGGGGTGCCGAGCAGTACTTC.

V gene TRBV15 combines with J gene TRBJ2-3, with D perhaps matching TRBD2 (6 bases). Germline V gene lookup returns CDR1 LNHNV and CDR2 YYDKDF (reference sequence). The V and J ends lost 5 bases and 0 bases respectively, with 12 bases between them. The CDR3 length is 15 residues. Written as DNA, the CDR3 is TGTGCCACCAGCGCGGCGGGGAGTAGCACAGATACGCAGTATTTT. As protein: CATSAAGSSTDTQYF.